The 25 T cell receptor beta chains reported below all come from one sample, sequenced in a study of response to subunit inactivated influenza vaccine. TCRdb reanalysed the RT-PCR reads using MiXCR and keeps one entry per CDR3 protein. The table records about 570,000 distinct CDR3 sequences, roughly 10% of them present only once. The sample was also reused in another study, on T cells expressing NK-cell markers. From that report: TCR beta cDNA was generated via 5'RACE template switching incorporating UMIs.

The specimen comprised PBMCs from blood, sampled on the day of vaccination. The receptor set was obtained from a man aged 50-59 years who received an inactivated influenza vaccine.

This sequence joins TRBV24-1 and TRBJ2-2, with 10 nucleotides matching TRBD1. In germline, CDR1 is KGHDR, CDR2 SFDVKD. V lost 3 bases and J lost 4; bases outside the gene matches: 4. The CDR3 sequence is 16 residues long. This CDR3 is CATSDPGTGVTGELFF. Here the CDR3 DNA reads TGTGCCACCAGTGATCCCGGGACAGGGGTCACCGGGGAGCTGTTTTTT.

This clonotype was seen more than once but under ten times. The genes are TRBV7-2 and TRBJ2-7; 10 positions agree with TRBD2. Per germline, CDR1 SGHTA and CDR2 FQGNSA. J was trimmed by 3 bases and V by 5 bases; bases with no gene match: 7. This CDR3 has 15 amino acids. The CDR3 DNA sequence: TGTGCCAGCAGCAAAGGACTAGCGGAACTCTACGAGCAGTACTTC. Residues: CASSKGLAELYEQYF. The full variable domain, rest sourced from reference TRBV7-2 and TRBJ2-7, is GAGVSQSPSNKVTEKGKDVELRCDPISGHTALYWYRQSLGQGLEFLIYFQGNSAPDKSGLPSDRFSAERTGGSVSTLTIQRTQQEDSAVYLCASSKGLAELYEQYFGPGTRLTVT.

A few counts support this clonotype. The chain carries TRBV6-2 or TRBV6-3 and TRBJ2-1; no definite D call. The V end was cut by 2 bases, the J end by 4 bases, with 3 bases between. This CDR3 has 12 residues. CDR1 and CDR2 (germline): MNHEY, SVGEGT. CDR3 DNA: TGTGCCAGCAGTTACAATTACAATGAGCAGTTCTTC. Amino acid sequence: CASSYNYNEQFF.

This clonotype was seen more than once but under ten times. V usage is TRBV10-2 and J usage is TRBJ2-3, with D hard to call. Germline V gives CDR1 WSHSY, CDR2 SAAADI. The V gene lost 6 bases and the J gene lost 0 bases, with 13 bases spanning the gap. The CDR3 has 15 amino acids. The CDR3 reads CASRVGGTSTDTQYF. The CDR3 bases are TGCGCCAGCAGAGTTGGCGGCACTAGCACAGATACGCAGTATTTT.

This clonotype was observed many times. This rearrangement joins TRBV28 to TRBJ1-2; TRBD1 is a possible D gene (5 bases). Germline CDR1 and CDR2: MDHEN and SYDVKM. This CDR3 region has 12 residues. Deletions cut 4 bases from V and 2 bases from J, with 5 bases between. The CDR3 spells CASSSGNYGYTF. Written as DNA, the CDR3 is TGTGCCAGCAGTTCAGGGAACTATGGCTACACCTTC.

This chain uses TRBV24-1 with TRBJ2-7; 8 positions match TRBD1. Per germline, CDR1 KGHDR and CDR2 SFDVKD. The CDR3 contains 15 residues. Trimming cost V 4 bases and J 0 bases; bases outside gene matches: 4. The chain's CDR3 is CATSDYGQGSYEQYF. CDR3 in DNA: TGTGCCACCAGTGACTATGGACAGGGCTCCTACGAGCAGTACTTC.

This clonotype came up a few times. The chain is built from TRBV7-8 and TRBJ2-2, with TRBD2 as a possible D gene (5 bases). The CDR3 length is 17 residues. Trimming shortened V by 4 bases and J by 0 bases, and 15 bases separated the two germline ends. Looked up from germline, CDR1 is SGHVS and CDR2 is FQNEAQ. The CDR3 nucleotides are TGTGCCAGCAGCTCGTCGGGGTCAGCTCCGAACACCGGGGAGCTGTTTTTT. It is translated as CASSSSGSAPNTGELFF.

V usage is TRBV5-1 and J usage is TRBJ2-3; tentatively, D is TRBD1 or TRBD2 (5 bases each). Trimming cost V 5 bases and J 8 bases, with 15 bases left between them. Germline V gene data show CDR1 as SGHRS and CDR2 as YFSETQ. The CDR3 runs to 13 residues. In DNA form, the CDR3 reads TGCGCCAGCAGGGAAACAGGCGCGGGTACGCAGTATTTT. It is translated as CASRETGAGTQYF.

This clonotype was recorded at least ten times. In DNA, the CDR3 is TGTGCCAGCAGGGCTAGCCAGGGGGCGTACACTGAAGCTTTCTTT. Translating gives CASRASQGAYTEAFF. The V and J genes are TRBV7-2 and TRBJ1-1; the match to TRBD1 covers 8 bases. This CDR3 has 15 residues. The V and J ends lost 6 bases and 3 bases, in that order; junction bases with no gene match: 9. Germline V gives CDR1 SGHTA, CDR2 FQGNSA. The entire variable domain, with the rest obtained from reference TRBV7-2 and TRBJ1-1, is as follows: GAGVSQSPSNKVTEKGKDVELRCDPISGHTALYWYRQSLGQGLEFLIYFQGNSAPDKSGLPSDRFSAERTGGSVSTLTIQRTQQEDSAVYLCASRASQGAYTEAFFGQGTRLTVV.

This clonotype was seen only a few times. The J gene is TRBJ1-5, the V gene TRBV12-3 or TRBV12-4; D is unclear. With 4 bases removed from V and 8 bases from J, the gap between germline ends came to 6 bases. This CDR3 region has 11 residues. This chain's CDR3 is CASSSSEPQHF. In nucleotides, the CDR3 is TGTGCCAGCAGTTCCTCAGAGCCCCAGCATTTT.

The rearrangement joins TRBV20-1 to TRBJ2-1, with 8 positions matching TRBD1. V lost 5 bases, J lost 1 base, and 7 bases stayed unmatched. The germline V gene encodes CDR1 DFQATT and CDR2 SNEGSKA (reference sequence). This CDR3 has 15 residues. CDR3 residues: CSASRQGFSYNEQFF. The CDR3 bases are TGCAGTGCTTCAAGACAGGGGTTTTCCTACAATGAGCAGTTCTTC.

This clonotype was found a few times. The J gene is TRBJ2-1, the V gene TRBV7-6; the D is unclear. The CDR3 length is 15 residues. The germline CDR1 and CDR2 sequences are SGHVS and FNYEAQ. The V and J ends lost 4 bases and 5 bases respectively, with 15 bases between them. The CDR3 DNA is TGTGCCAGCAGCTCCGTTACCGACGGAGACAATGAGCAGTTCTTC. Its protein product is CASSSVTDGDNEQFF.

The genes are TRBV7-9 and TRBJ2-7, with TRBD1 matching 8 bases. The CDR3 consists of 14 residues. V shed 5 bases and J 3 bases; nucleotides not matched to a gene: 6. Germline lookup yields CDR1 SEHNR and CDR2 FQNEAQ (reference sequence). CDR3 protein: CASSKGQGNYEQYF. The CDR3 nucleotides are TGTGCCAGCAGCAAAGGACAGGGTAACTACGAGCAGTACTTC.

The CDR3 bases are TGCAGTGCTAGTTGGGGGGCGGGCAATTCACCCCTCCACTTT. Residues: CSASWGAGNSPLHF. This chain connects TRBV20-1 to TRBJ1-6; TRBD1 is a possible D gene (6 bases). Germline lookup yields CDR1 DFQATT and CDR2 SNEGSKA (reference sequence). The CDR3 loop spans 14 amino acids. The germline V and J ends were trimmed by 3 bases and 7 bases, with 13 bases remaining between them.

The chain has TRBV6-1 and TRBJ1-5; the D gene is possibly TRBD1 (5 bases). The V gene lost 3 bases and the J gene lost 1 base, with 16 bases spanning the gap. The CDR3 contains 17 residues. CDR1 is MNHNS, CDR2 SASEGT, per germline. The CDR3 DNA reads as TGTGCCAGCAGTGAGGAGAAGGGGACGAGAAGCAATCAGCCCCAGCATTTT. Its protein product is CASSEEKGTRSNQPQHF.

CDR3 amino acids: CASSLSGSTQETQYF. The CDR3 region has the DNA TGCGCCAGCAGCTTGAGCGGGAGTACACAAGAGACCCAGTACTTC. The chain joins TRBV5-1 to TRBJ2-5, with 8 positions matching TRBD2. V trimming: 1 base; J trimming: 2 bases; junction bases outside the gene matches: 4. Germline loops: CDR1 SGHRS, CDR2 YFSETQ. CDR3 size: 15 residues.

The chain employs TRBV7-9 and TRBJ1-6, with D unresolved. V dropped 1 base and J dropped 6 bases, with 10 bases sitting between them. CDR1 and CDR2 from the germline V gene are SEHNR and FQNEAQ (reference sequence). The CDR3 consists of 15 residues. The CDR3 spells CASSLVRGPNSPLHF. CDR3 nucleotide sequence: TGTGCCAGCAGCTTAGTTCGGGGTCCTAATTCACCCCTCCACTTT.

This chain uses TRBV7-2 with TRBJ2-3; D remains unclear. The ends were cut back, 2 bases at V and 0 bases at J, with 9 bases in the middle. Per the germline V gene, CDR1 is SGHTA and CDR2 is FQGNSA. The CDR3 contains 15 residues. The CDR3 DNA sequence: TGTGCCAGCAGCTTATCCCAGAAAAGCACAGATACGCAGTATTTT. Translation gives CASSLSQKSTDTQYF.

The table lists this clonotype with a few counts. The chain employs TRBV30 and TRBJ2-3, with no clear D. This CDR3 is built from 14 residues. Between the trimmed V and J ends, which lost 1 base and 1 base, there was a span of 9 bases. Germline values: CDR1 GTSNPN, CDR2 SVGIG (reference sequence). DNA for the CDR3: TGTGCCTGGAGTGCTTTCAGAGGCACAGATACGCAGTATTTT. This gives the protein CAWSAFRGTDTQYF. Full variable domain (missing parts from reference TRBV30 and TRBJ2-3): SQTIHQWPATLVQPVGSPLSLECTVEGTSNPNLYWYRQAAGRGLQLLFYSVGIGQISSEVPQNLSASRPQDRQFILSSKKLLLSDSGFYLCAWSAFRGTDTQYFGPGTRLTVL.

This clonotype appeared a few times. The CDR3 bases are TGTGCCATCAGCTCTGGGACAGGGAACACCGGGGAGCTGTTTTTT. Translating it yields CAISSGTGNTGELFF. V and J are TRBV10-3 and TRBJ2-2; 8 bases map to TRBD1. Germline lookup yields CDR1 ENHRY and CDR2 SYGVKD. This CDR3 is built from 15 residues. Losses at the gene ends were 6 bases for V and 1 base for J; bases not matched to a gene: 4.

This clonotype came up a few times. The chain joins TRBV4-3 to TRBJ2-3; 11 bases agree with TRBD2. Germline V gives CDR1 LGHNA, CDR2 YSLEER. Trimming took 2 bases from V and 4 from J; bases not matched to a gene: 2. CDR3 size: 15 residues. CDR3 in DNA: TGCGCCAGCAGCCAAACGGGACTAGCGGCAGATACGCAGTATTTT. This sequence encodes CASSQTGLAADTQYF.

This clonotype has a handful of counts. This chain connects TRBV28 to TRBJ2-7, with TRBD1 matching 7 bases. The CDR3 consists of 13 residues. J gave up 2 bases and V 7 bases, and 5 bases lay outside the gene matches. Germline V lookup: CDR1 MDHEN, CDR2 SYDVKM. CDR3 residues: CASNPQGAYEQYF. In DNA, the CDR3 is TGTGCCAGCAATCCCCAGGGGGCCTACGAGCAGTACTTC. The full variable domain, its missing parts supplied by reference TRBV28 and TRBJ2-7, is DVKVTQSSRYLVKRTGEKVFLECVQDMDHENMFWYRQDPGLGLRLIYFSYDVKMKEKGDIPEGYSVSREKKERFSLILESASTNQTSMYLCASNPQGAYEQYFGPGTRLTVT.

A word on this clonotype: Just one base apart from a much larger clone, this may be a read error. The CDR3 loop is CSAMIRNSSEQYF. Written as DNA, the CDR3 is TGCAGTGCTATGATTAGAAACTCCTCCGAGCAGTACTTC. The chain couples TRBV20-1 to TRBJ2-7; no reliable D call. This CDR3 is built from 13 residues. Germline V CDR1 and CDR2: DFQATT, SNEGSKA (reference sequence).

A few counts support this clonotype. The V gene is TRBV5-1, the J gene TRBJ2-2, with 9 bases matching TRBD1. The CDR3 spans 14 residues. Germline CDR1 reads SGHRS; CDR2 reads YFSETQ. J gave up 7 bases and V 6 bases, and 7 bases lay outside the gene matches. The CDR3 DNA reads TGCGCCAGCACTCCCGGACAGGGGCACGGGGAGCTGTTTTTT. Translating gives CASTPGQGHGELFF.

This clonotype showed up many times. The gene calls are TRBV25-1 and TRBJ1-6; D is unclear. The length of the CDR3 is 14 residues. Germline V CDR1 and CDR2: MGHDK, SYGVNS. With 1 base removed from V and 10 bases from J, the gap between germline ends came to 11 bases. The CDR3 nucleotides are TGTGCCAGCAGTGAATCGGGGTATGCGTCACCCCTCCACTTT. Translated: CASSESGYASPLHF.